One sample yielded the 20 T cell receptor beta chains listed below, sequenced in a study of T cell repertoires in cytomegalovirus infection. TCRdb analysed the reads with MiXCR anew, one entry per CDR3 protein. In the table there are 130,000 or so distinct CDR3 sequences, about 6.5% of which are singletons. Source material: PBMCs. The receptors were sampled from a human donor in good health (CMV status not recorded). Some clones in this sample may be carry-over from other donors' samples.

This clonotype was counted at least ten times. This rearrangement joins TRBV19 to TRBJ1-1; D may be TRBD1 (5 bases). The CDR3 is 13 residues long. Trimming pared 5 bases from V and 5 bases from J, leaving 12 bases between. The germline gives CDR1 LNHDA, CDR2 SQIVND (reference sequence). The CDR3 is CASSSQWGTEAFF. Written as DNA, the CDR3 is TGTGCCAGTAGTTCCCAATGGGGGACTGAAGCTTTCTTT.

This clonotype was observed at least ten times. The gene calls are TRBV28 and TRBJ2-3; no clear D. Looked up from germline, CDR1 is MDHEN and CDR2 is SYDVKM. The length of the CDR3 is 13 residues. V was trimmed by 1 base and J by 4 bases, leaving 6 bases between them. CDR3 coding DNA: TGTGCCAGCAGTTTATTGTCGCCAGATACGCAGTATTTT. Translation: CASSLLSPDTQYF.

This clonotype was observed many times. This chain joins TRBV28 and TRBJ1-4, with D possibly being TRBD1 (6 bases). The CDR3 runs to 14 residues. Germline V gene data show CDR1 as MDHEN and CDR2 as SYDVKM. Trimming removed 6 bases from V and 9 bases from J, with 17 bases in between. CDR3 region: CASRGFGTSQKLFF. Written as DNA, the CDR3 is TGTGCCAGCAGGGGATTCGGGACAAGTCAAAAACTGTTTTTT.

Ten or more counts support this clonotype. This sequence joins TRBV2 and TRBJ1-5; D gene uncertain. Trimming pared 2 bases from V and 7 bases from J, leaving 6 bases between. The CDR3 covers 12 residues. Germline CDR1 reads SNHLY; CDR2 reads FYNNEI. The CDR3 loop is CASSERRQPQHF. The CDR3 DNA reads as TGTGCCAGCAGTGAACGAAGACAGCCCCAGCATTTT.

The chain recombines TRBV20-1 with TRBJ2-1, with 7 bases matching TRBD2. Germline trimming cut 3 bases from V and 0 bases from J; bases unmatched to any gene: 8. CDR3 length: 16 amino acids. Per the germline V gene, CDR1 is DFQATT and CDR2 is SNEGSKA (reference sequence). The CDR3 region has the DNA TGCAGTGCTAGCTCTCCGGGACTACGCTCCTACAATGAGCAGTTCTTC. Translated, it gives CSASSPGLRSYNEQFF.

This clonotype was seen more than once but under ten times. The J gene is TRBJ1-3, the V gene TRBV5-6, with 10 bases aligning to TRBD1. The V gene's germline CDR1 is SGHDT and CDR2 YYEEEE. Losses at the gene ends were 2 bases for V and 7 bases for J; bases not matched to a gene: 6. The CDR3 spans 15 residues. Here the CDR3 reads CASSFSGQGVNTIYF. The DNA for the CDR3 is TGTGCCAGCAGCTTTTCCGGACAGGGGGTCAACACCATATATTTT.

Worth noting for this clonotype: Being one base from a much bigger clone, this may be a read error. The V and J genes are TRBV28 and TRBJ1-1; D possibly corresponds to TRBD1 (5 bases). The CDR3 consists of 14 residues. Germline CDR1 MDHEN, CDR2 SYDVKM. V was pared by 5 bases and J by 3 bases, with 13 bases between. This CDR3 is CASSPLGRDTEAFF. DNA of the CDR3: TGTGCCAGCAGTCCCTTGGGGCGCGACACTGAAGCTTTCTTT. The full variable domain, with the rest looked up from reference TRBV28 and TRBJ1-1, is DVKVTQSSRYLVKRTGEKVFLECVQDMDHENMFWYRQDPGLGLRLIYFSYDVKMKEKGDIPEGYSVSREKKERFSLILESASTNQTSMYLCASSPLGRDTEAFFGQGTRLTVV.

This clonotype has only a few counts. The genes are TRBV20-1 and TRBJ1-3; 7 bases agree with TRBD1. V lost 5 bases and J lost 6; bases outside the gene matches: 13. CDR1 and CDR2 from the germline V gene are DFQATT and SNEGSKA (reference sequence). This CDR3 contains 15 residues. The CDR3 is CSAESDRAGANTIYF. CDR3 sequence (DNA): TGCAGTGCTGAATCTGACAGGGCAGGGGCAAACACCATATATTTT.

This clonotype was seen at least ten times. The rearrangement joins TRBV11-1 to TRBJ2-6; D gene unclear. The CDR3 sequence is 15 residues long. Germline V gives CDR1 SGHAT, CDR2 FQDESV (reference sequence). V was shortened by 4 bases and J by 0 bases, with 7 bases between the two germline ends. The CDR3 reads CASSSSISGANVLTF. The CDR3 nucleotides are TGTGCCAGCAGCTCGTCAATCTCTGGGGCCAACGTCCTGACTTTC.

At least ten counts were recorded for this clonotype. V and J are TRBV7-2 and TRBJ1-2; TRBD1 aligns across 7 bases. After removal of 5 bases from V and 2 bases from J, the junction contained 8 bases not matched to a gene. This CDR3 is built from 15 residues. Germline assignment: CDR1 SGHTA and CDR2 FQGNSA. The DNA of the CDR3 is TGTGCCAGCAGCCCCTCCGCGGACAGGAACTATGGCTACACCTTC. This sequence encodes CASSPSADRNYGYTF. Based on the CDR3 plus reference TRBV7-2 and TRBJ1-2, the full variable domain is GAGVSQSPSNKVTEKGKDVELRCDPISGHTALYWYRQSLGQGLEFLIYFQGNSAPDKSGLPSDRFSAERTGGSVSTLTIQRTQQEDSAVYLCASSPSADRNYGYTFGSGTRLTVV.

Many counts were recorded for this clonotype. V and J are TRBV28 and TRBJ2-1; 14 positions agree with TRBD2. Germline CDR1 and CDR2: MDHEN and SYDVKM. There are 16 residues in the CDR3. The V gene end was trimmed by 6 bases and the J gene end by 8 bases; junction bases not matched to a gene: 9. The CDR3 loop is CASSSGTSGGADEQFF. CDR3 DNA sequence: TGTGCCAGCAGCTCTGGGACTAGCGGGGGTGCGGATGAGCAGTTCTTC.

This clonotype was seen ten or more times. The V call is TRBV6-2 or TRBV6-3, the J call TRBJ2-1, with 8 bases identical to TRBD2. Trimming at V came to 2 bases and at J to 4 bases, leaving 4 bases not matched to a gene. This CDR3 has 15 amino acids. Germline CDR1 is MNHEY and CDR2 is SVGEGT. CDR3 in DNA: TGTGCCAGCAGTTACGGAGCGGGGGCATACAATGAGCAGTTCTTC. Its translation: CASSYGAGAYNEQFF.

This clonotype has ten or more counts. The chain has TRBV30 and TRBJ1-1; D not resolved. The germline V gene encodes CDR1 GTSNPN and CDR2 SVGIG (reference sequence). The CDR3 contains 15 residues. The V end was cut by 0 bases, the J end by 2 bases, with 13 bases between. This CDR3 is CAWSVGSAANTEAFF. Written as DNA, the CDR3 is TGTGCCTGGAGTGTCGGGTCGGCGGCTAACACTGAAGCTTTCTTT.

This clonotype was picked up many times. The chain is built from TRBV28 and TRBJ1-2; 8 bases align to TRBD1. Germline CDR1 and CDR2: MDHEN and SYDVKM. This CDR3 has 16 residues. V dropped 3 bases and J dropped 1; count of bases not matched to a gene: 7. CDR3 residues: CASSLPAGGHNYGYTF. DNA for the CDR3: TGTGCCAGCAGTTTGCCGGCAGGGGGCCATAACTATGGCTACACCTTC.

As for this clonotype: A much larger clone is a single base away; this may be a read error. V is TRBV7-9 and J is TRBJ2-5; no clear D. The germline CDR1 and CDR2 sequences are SEHNR and FQNEAQ (reference sequence). The CDR3 spans 15 residues. In DNA, the CDR3 is TGTGCCAGCATCTTAGTAGAGCGTCTCCAAGAGACCCAGTACTTC. Translating gives CASILVERLQETQYF.

This clonotype was detected many times. The V gene is TRBV7-2, the J gene TRBJ2-7, with TRBD2 matching over 8 bases. Trimming removed 1 base from V and 3 bases from J; junction bases left unmatched: 11. The CDR3 runs 17 residues. CDR1 and CDR2 from the germline V gene are SGHTA and FQGNSA. CDR3 nucleotide sequence: TGTGCCAGCAGCTTAGGAAGACCGGGACTAGTCAGCTACGAGCAGTACTTC. It translates to CASSLGRPGLVSYEQYF.

This clonotype was seen at least ten times. The CDR3: CSVEEVGAYTQYF. The CDR3 nucleotides are TGCAGCGTTGAAGAAGTTGGGGCTTATACGCAGTATTTT. J is TRBJ2-3 and V is TRBV29-1, with D possibly matching TRBD1 (5 bases). The CDR3 contains 13 residues. The germline V gene encodes CDR1 SQVTM and CDR2 ANQGSEA. Trimming took 0 bases from V and 7 from J, leaving 11 bases between them.

The chain is built from TRBV2 and TRBJ1-6; D is unresolved. The CDR3 sequence is 14 residues long. V dropped 4 bases and J dropped 7 bases, with 11 bases sitting between them. Germline CDR1 is SNHLY and CDR2 is FYNNEI. CDR3 sequence: CASSAKGGNSPLHF. The CDR3 bases are TGTGCCAGCAGTGCGAAGGGTGGCAATTCACCCCTCCACTTT.

This clonotype occurred many times. The rearrangement links TRBV7-2 to TRBJ1-1; D not resolved. V was pared by 1 base and J by 1 base, with 7 bases between. In germline, CDR1 is SGHTA, CDR2 FQGNSA. The CDR3 covers 14 residues. CDR3 bases: TGTGCCAGCAGCTTAGTGTACAGGAACACTGAAGCTTTCTTT. It translates to CASSLVYRNTEAFF.

This clonotype was recorded at least ten times. V is TRBV6-1 and J is TRBJ2-2; D is uncertain. The germline CDR1 and CDR2 sequences are MNHNS and SASEGT. CDR3 length equals 13 residues. V was clipped by 8 bases and J by 5 bases, with 12 bases between them. In nucleotides, the CDR3 is TGTGCCAGCGCCCTCTTTTCGACCGGGGAGCTGTTTTTT. Protein sequence: CASALFSTGELFF.